These 11 T cell receptor beta chains share one sample of origin, sequenced in a study of siplizumab effects on memory and regulatory T cells. Measured with immunoSEQ multiplex PCR; TCRdb has only the in-frame clones, and not every one. The sample contains approximately 100,000 clones, under 95% of which appear only once. Source material: Tregs sorted from blood. The receptors were gathered from a human donor in good health.

The chain joins TRBV5-1 to TRBJ2-3; TRBD2 is a possible D gene (5 bases). CDR1 SGHRS and CDR2 YFSETQ come from the germline V gene. V was trimmed by 4 bases and J by 1 base, leaving 10 bases between them. The CDR3 covers 14 residues. The CDR3 protein is CASSVGSGTDTQYF. DNA of the CDR3: TGCGCCAGCAGCGTGGGGAGCGGCACAGATACGCAGTATTTT. Using reference TRBV5-1 and TRBJ2-3 for the parts outside the CDR3, the full variable domain is KAGVTQTPRYLIKTRGQQVTLSCSPISGHRSVSWYQQTPGQGLQFLFEYFSETQRNKGNFPGRFSGRQFSNSRSEMNVSTLELGDSALYLCASSVGSGTDTQYFGPGTRLTVL.

This clone was found once. The gene calls are TRBV11-1 and TRBJ1-4; possible D gene TRBD1, 5 bases. V was shortened by 5 bases and J by 10 bases, with 14 bases between the two germline ends. The CDR3 runs 13 residues. In germline, CDR1 is SGHAT, CDR2 FQDESV (reference sequence). The DNA for the CDR3 is TGTGCCAGCAGCCAACTCGACAGCATAAAACTGTTTTTT. It is translated as CASSQLDSIKLFF. Full variable domain (missing parts from reference TRBV11-1 and TRBJ1-4): EAEVAQSPRYKITEKSQAVAFWCDPISGHATLYWYRQILGQGPELLVQFQDESVVDDSQLPKDRFSAERLKGVDSTLKIQPAELGDSAMYLCASSQLDSIKLFFGSGTQLSVL.

This clone was recorded once. The rearrangement links TRBV28 to TRBJ1-2; TRBD1 aligns across 7 bases. Trimming removed 4 bases from V and 5 bases from J; junction bases left unmatched: 10. This CDR3 is built from 15 residues. Germline loops: CDR1 MDHEN, CDR2 SYDVKM. CDR3: CASSSLTGVRYGYTF. DNA of the CDR3: TGTGCCAGCAGTTCACTTACAGGGGTAAGGTATGGCTACACCTTC.

The rearrangement joins TRBV14 to TRBJ2-7; D not certain. There are 16 residues in the CDR3. Germline CDR1 SGHDN, CDR2 FVKESK. V was shortened by 1 base and J by 5 bases, with 18 bases between the two germline ends. The CDR3, as DNA: TGTGCCAGCAGCCAAGTGTATGGGGTTATCATCGACGAGCAGTACTTC. Its translation: CASSQVYGVIIDEQYF.

This rearrangement joins TRBV28 to TRBJ2-7; either TRBD1 or TRBD2 may fit D (6 bases each). Germline values: CDR1 MDHEN, CDR2 SYDVKM. The CDR3 loop spans 15 amino acids. Trimming left V 3 bases short and J 4 bases short, with 16 bases between. CDR3 sequence (DNA): TGTGCCAGCAGTTTGGGGGGCGCCTACTATTACGAGCAGTACTTC. This gives the protein CASSLGGAYYYEQYF.

The V and J genes are TRBV7-3 and TRBJ2-2; possible D gene TRBD2, 6 bases. This CDR3 contains 12 residues. Germline V CDR1 and CDR2: SGHTA, FQGTGA. The germline V and J ends were trimmed by 5 bases and 5 bases, with 6 bases remaining between them. In nucleotides, the CDR3 is TGTGCCAGCAGCAGCGGGACCGGGGAGCTGTTTTTT. It codes for CASSSGTGELFF. Full variable domain (rest looked up from reference TRBV7-3 and TRBJ2-2): GAGVSQTPSNKVTEKGKYVELRCDPISGHTALYWYRQSLGQGPEFLIYFQGTGAADDSGLPNDRFFAVRPEGSVSTLKIQRTERGDSAVYLCASSSGTGELFFGEGSRLTVL.

J is TRBJ1-2 and V is TRBV4-1; no clear D. In germline, CDR1 is MGHRA, CDR2 YSYEKL. The ends were cut back, 0 bases at V and 8 bases at J, with 16 bases in the middle. CDR3 length equals 15 residues. The CDR3 loop is CASSQETEVFRGYTF. The DNA for the CDR3 is TGCGCCAGCAGCCAAGAAACCGAGGTATTTAGGGGCTACACCTTC.

The chain carries TRBV19 and TRBJ2-5; maybe TRBD2 (6 bases). V lost 6 bases and J 4 bases, leaving 18 bases between the germline ends. The V gene's germline CDR1 is LNHDA and CDR2 SQIVND (reference sequence). The CDR3 loop spans 15 amino acids. The CDR3 nucleotides are TGTGCCAGTAGAGACCCAGGAGGGGCCAGAGAGACCCAGTACTTC. This encodes CASRDPGGARETQYF.

The chain combines TRBV10-2 with TRBJ2-3, with 9 bases identical to TRBD1. The ends lost 3 bases at V and 5 bases at J; junction bases unmatched: 3. Per germline, CDR1 WSHSY and CDR2 SAAADI. The CDR3 sequence is 14 residues long. The CDR3 loop is CASSEQGAGDTQYF. The CDR3 DNA reads TGCGCCAGCAGTGAACAGGGGGCCGGAGATACGCAGTATTTT.

The rearrangement uses TRBV5-6 and TRBJ2-6; maybe TRBD1 (5 bases). Trimming stripped 2 bases from V and 0 bases from J, with 12 bases between. The CDR3 covers 17 residues. Germline V gene sequence: CDR1 SGHDT, CDR2 YYEEEE. The CDR3 DNA sequence: TGTGCCAGCAGCTTAGAGCAGGGTTACTCTGGGGCCAACGTCCTGACTTTC. This codes for CASSLEQGYSGANVLTF.

The chain links TRBV18 to TRBJ2-5; D remains unclear. Germline V CDR1 and CDR2: KGHSH, LQKENI. Trimming left V 3 bases short and J 1 base short, with 9 bases between. The length of the CDR3 is 14 residues. As DNA, the CDR3 is TGTGCCAGCTCACCGGGCAGAGCCCAAGAGACCCAGTACTTC. This encodes CASSPGRAQETQYF.